These 2 T cell receptor beta chains were all obtained from the same sample, sequenced in a study of human T cells and chemical hapten exposure. The sample's time point: patch test 1, 2 weeks after DPC sensitization. Noted treatment: therapeutic diphenylcyclopropenone sensitization with weekly scalp DPC. TCRdb re-derived calls from the RACE reads in MiXCR, one entry per CDR3 protein. The sample shows around 190,000 distinct CDR3 sequences, around 20% of them seen only once. Specimen: whole blood, collected in connection with sensitization to the hapten diphenylcyclopropenone (DPC). The receptors come from a woman in her 50s with alopecia areata. Some clones in this sample may be carry-over from other donors' samples.

CDR3 nucleotides: TGCGCCAGCAGCGGGGCTGGGACAGGGCCCCACGAGCAGTACTTC. This sequence encodes CASSGAGTGPHEQYF. This chain connects TRBV5-1 to TRBJ2-7, with TRBD1 matching over 9 bases. Germline CDR1 reads SGHRS; CDR2 reads YFSETQ. Germline trimming cut 4 bases from V and 5 bases from J; bases unmatched to any gene: 10. The CDR3 extends over 15 amino acids.

The CDR3 sequence is CASSDLSGSGNTIYF. CDR3 sequence (DNA): TGTGCCAGCAGTGATCTTTCAGGGTCTGGAAACACCATATATTTT. The V call is TRBV25-1, the J call TRBJ1-3; TRBD1 is a possible D gene (5 bases). This CDR3 has 15 amino acids. Germline V gene lookup returns CDR1 MGHDK and CDR2 SYGVNS. V gave up 3 bases and J gave up 1 base, with 10 bases separating them.